This T cell receptor (beta chain) was documented in a study of shared clonotypes between healthy human individuals. Study as a whole: Donors were a couple of women and three men aged 18 to 49.

Only Caucasian adults living in Nashville, Tennessee made up the donor group. CD4+ cells yielded CD45RA+ naive and CD45RA-negative memory subsets. Deep was the level used in running the assay. Clones were read by immunoSEQ multiplex PCR, and TCRdb kept only the in-frame ones, dropping some. The table has 1,400,000 or so clones, around 98.5% seen once. Trimming stripped 6 bases from V and 6 bases from J, with 14 bases between. CDR3 length: 12 amino acids. Germline CDR1 SQVTM, CDR2 ANQGSEA. The chain uses TRBV29-1 and TRBJ1-2; a possible D gene is TRBD1 (5 bases). The receptor's source is a man aged 30 to 45 in good health. Sequencing input: naive CD4+ T cells sorted from blood. Sample subset: CD45RA+ positively selected. The CDR3 DNA follows: TGCAGCGTAAGTTGGGGCGCGGATGGCTACACCTTC. It yields the protein CSVSWGADGYTF.